One sample yielded the 31 T cell receptor beta chains listed below, sequenced in a study of blood T cell repertoires in COVID-19. Only in-frame clones appear in the TCRdb table, and some are missing; sequencing was by immunoSEQ multiplex PCR. The sample includes approximately 150,000 clones, about 86% seen only once; the top ten take over 8.5%. Sequencing was performed on peripheral blood. These TCRs come from a woman between 50 and 59 years old with active or convalescent COVID-19.

The rearrangement links TRBV2 to TRBJ2-5, with 10 positions matching TRBD1. The germline CDR1 and CDR2 sequences are SNHLY and FYNNEI. Trimming removed 6 bases from V and 7 bases from J; junction bases left unmatched: 11. The CDR3 sequence is 15 residues long. CDR3 bases: TGTGCCAGCAGCGTGGGGACAGGGGTTTTAGGGACCCAGTACTTC. Residues: CASSVGTGVLGTQYF.

The count of this clone is one. This chain links TRBV10-3 with TRBJ2-1; TRBD1 aligns across 8 bases. Germline V gene sequence: CDR1 ENHRY, CDR2 SYGVKD. The CDR3 is made up of 14 amino acids. The J segment lost 4 bases and the V segment lost 10 bases, leaving 9 bases of the junction unmatched. DNA for the CDR3: TGTGCCACCGCCGTAGGACAGGGTTACAATGAGCAGTTCTTC. This gives the protein CATAVGQGYNEQFF.

J is TRBJ2-7 and V is TRBV6-1; maybe TRBD2 (6 bases). Trimming removed 3 bases at V and 3 bases at J, with 15 bases between. This CDR3 contains 15 residues. CDR1 is MNHNS and CDR2 is SASEGT in the germline V gene. The CDR3 here is CASSELGGIGYEQYF. The CDR3 nucleotides read TGTGCCAGCAGTGAGCTCGGGGGAATAGGCTACGAGCAGTACTTC.

This sequence joins TRBV6-4 and TRBJ1-1; no firm D call. V dropped 5 bases and J dropped 4 bases, with 11 bases sitting between them. The CDR3 runs to 13 residues. Germline V gene data show CDR1 as MRHNA and CDR2 as SNTAGT. In nucleotides, the CDR3 is TGTGCCAGCAGTACCCGGGTGGGCACTGAAGCTTTCTTT. Amino acids: CASSTRVGTEAFF.

Of note for this clone: The junction departs from the called germline gene at one end, perhaps through a read error. The gene calls are TRBV7-7 and TRBJ2-3; 10 bases map to TRBD2. Germline V gene sequence: CDR1 SSHAT, CDR2 FNYEAQ (reference sequence). The CDR3 extends over 16 amino acids. The CDR3: CASSLAGSGGSDTQYF. The DNA of the CDR3 is TGTGCTAGCAGCTTAGCGGGTAGCGGGGGGTCAGATACGCAGTATTTT.

CDR3 bases: TGTGCCAGCAGTGCCACAGGAAACACTGAAGCTTTCTTT. Its translation: CASSATGNTEAFF. The J gene is TRBJ1-1, the V gene TRBV2, with TRBD1 as a possible D gene (5 bases). Germline V CDR1 and CDR2: SNHLY, FYNNEI. The germline V and J ends were trimmed by 4 bases and 2 bases, with 8 bases remaining between them. The CDR3 length is 13 residues.

This chain connects TRBV7-2 to TRBJ1-5; D is unresolved. V lost 2 bases and J 7 bases, leaving 12 bases between the germline ends. The CDR3 extends over 14 amino acids. Germline CDR1 reads SGHTA; CDR2 reads FQGNSA. CDR3 amino acids: CASSLRGGDQPQHF. The CDR3 nucleotides are TGTGCCAGCAGCTTAAGAGGTGGCGACCAGCCCCAGCATTTT. The full variable domain, rest sourced from reference TRBV7-2 and TRBJ1-5, is GAGVSQSPSNKVTEKGKDVELRCDPISGHTALYWYRQSLGQGLEFLIYFQGNSAPDKSGLPSDRFSAERTGGSVSTLTIQRTQQEDSAVYLCASSLRGGDQPQHFGDGTRLSIL.

The chain joins TRBV11-2 to TRBJ1-2; D remains unclear. The CDR3 is made up of 13 amino acids. The germline V gene has CDR1 SGHAT and CDR2 FQNNGV. Trimming cost V 0 bases and J 4 bases, with 6 bases left between them. The DNA for the CDR3 is TGTGCCAGCAGCTTAGATGGGCGCTATGGCTACACCTTC. Amino acid sequence: CASSLDGRYGYTF.

The chain recombines TRBV11-2 with TRBJ1-2; D ambiguous. The CDR3 runs to 13 residues. CDR1 and CDR2 (germline): SGHAT, FQNNGV. Trimming took 0 bases from V and 6 from J, leaving 8 bases between them. The CDR3: CASSLEATNGYTF. CDR3 sequence (DNA): TGTGCCAGCAGCTTAGAGGCAACAAATGGCTACACCTTC.

The chain employs TRBV15 and TRBJ2-7, with a possible D match to TRBD2 (6 bases). The germline V gene encodes CDR1 LNHNV and CDR2 YYDKDF (reference sequence). The V end was cut by 5 bases, the J end by 7 bases, with 9 bases between. CDR3 length equals 11 residues. The CDR3 here is CATSRGNEQYF. CDR3 DNA sequence: TGTGCCACCAGCCGGGGGAATGAGCAGTACTTC. The full variable domain, rest sourced from reference TRBV15 and TRBJ2-7, is DAMVIQNPRYQVTQFGKPVTLSCSQTLNHNVMYWYQQKSSQAPKLLFHYYDKDFNNEADTPDNFQSRRPNTSFCFLDIRSPGLGDTAMYLCATSRGNEQYFGPGTRLTVT.

The rearrangement links TRBV30 to TRBJ1-5; 11 nucleotides line up with TRBD1. The CDR3 contains 14 residues. Per the germline V gene, CDR1 is GTSNPN and CDR2 is SVGIG (reference sequence). J gave up 5 bases and V 3 bases, and 3 bases lay outside the gene matches. Written as DNA, the CDR3 is TGTGCCTGGAGCGAGGGACAGGGGGATCAGCCCCAGCATTTT. Its translation is CAWSEGQGDQPQHF.

This clone was seen only once. The chain joins TRBV29-1 to TRBJ1-2; 12 nucleotides align to TRBD1. CDR1 SQVTM and CDR2 ANQGSEA come from the germline V gene. CDR3 length: 15 residues. The junction had 4 bases not matched to a gene; V was cut back by 1 base and J by 4 bases. CDR3 nucleotide sequence: TGCAGCGTTGAAGGGGGGACAGGGGGCATCTATGGCTACACCTTC. Protein: CSVEGGTGGIYGYTF. The full variable domain, its missing parts supplied by reference TRBV29-1 and TRBJ1-2, is SAVISQKPSRDICQRGTSLTIQCQVDSQVTMMFWYRQQPGQSLTLIATANQGSEATYESGFVIDKFPISRPNLTFSTLTVSNMSPEDSSIYLCSVEGGTGGIYGYTFGSGTRLTVV.

This sequence joins TRBV4-3 and TRBJ1-2, with a weak D call TRBD1 (5 bases). The CDR3 contains 16 residues. Germline V CDR1 and CDR2: LGHNA, YSLEER. Trimming stripped 0 bases from V and 7 bases from J, with 18 bases between. CDR3 in DNA: TGCGCCAGCAGCCAAGACCAACTCCCCAGGGAGGCTGGCTACACCTTC. Its translation: CASSQDQLPREAGYTF.

This clone was counted a single time. The chain employs TRBV19 and TRBJ2-3; D perhaps matches TRBD2 (5 bases). CDR3 length equals 17 residues. CDR1 is LNHDA and CDR2 is SQIVND in the germline V gene (reference sequence). Trimming removed 5 bases from V and 5 bases from J, with 23 bases in between. The CDR3 loop reads CASSLMMDLPAGDTQYF. In DNA, the CDR3 is TGTGCCAGTAGTCTAATGATGGACCTCCCCGCGGGAGATACGCAGTATTTT.

The chain combines TRBV7-4 with TRBJ1-5; 8 nucleotides match TRBD1. Trimming removed 1 base from V and 0 bases from J; junction bases left unmatched: 5. CDR1 and CDR2 (germline): SGHVT, SQSDAQ. The CDR3 totals 17 residues. This chain's CDR3 is CASSLGQGHDSNQPQHF. CDR3 DNA: TGTGCCAGCAGCTTAGGACAGGGGCACGATAGCAATCAGCCCCAGCATTTT. Complete variable domain (other parts from reference TRBV7-4 and TRBJ1-5): GAGVSQSPRYKVAKRGRDVALRCDSISGHVTLYWYRQTLGQGSEVLTYSQSDAQRDKSGRPSGRFSAERPERSVSTLKIQRTEQGDSAVYLCASSLGQGHDSNQPQHFGDGTRLSIL.

The chain links TRBV28 to TRBJ1-5; TRBD1 might be the D (6 bases). Trimming stripped 2 bases from V and 0 bases from J, with 14 bases between. This CDR3 spans 17 amino acids. CDR1 and CDR2 from the germline V gene are MDHEN and SYDVKM. The CDR3 DNA follows: TGTGCCAGCAGTTTAAGGACAGACTACTATAGCAATCAGCCCCAGCATTTT. It yields the protein CASSLRTDYYSNQPQHF.

This rearrangement joins TRBV5-1 to TRBJ1-3; D may be TRBD1 (6 bases). Germline loops: CDR1 SGHRS, CDR2 YFSETQ. The CDR3 spans 14 residues. Between the trimmed V and J ends, which lost 5 bases and 8 bases, there was a span of 17 bases. The CDR3 DNA sequence: TGCGCCAGCAGTATACAGGGCGAGAGGGACACCATATATTTT. This translates into CASSIQGERDTIYF.

The CDR3 here is CASSLYARGETNYGYTF. The CDR3 region has the DNA TGTGCCAGCAGTTTATACGCCCGGGGGGAGACTAACTATGGCTACACCTTC. The V and J genes are TRBV27 and TRBJ1-2; tentatively, D is TRBD1 (5 bases). Germline CDR1 reads MNHEY; CDR2 reads SMNVEV (reference sequence). The germline V and J ends were trimmed by 1 base and 0 bases, with 15 bases remaining between them. The CDR3 length is 17 residues.

The V and J genes are TRBV2 and TRBJ2-3; TRBD1 aligns across 8 bases. The CDR3 runs to 14 residues. Germline CDR1 SNHLY, CDR2 FYNNEI. Trimming at V came to 6 bases and at J to 3 bases, leaving 5 bases not matched to a gene. The CDR3 DNA reads as TGTGCCAGCAGCGTGGGACAGGTAACAGATACGCAGTATTTT. Translated, it gives CASSVGQVTDTQYF.

The rearrangement joins TRBV2 to TRBJ2-7; possible D gene TRBD1, 6 bases. The V gene lost 6 bases and the J gene lost 0 bases, with 21 bases spanning the gap. The CDR3 runs to 17 residues. In germline, CDR1 is SNHLY, CDR2 FYNNEI. CDR3 in DNA: TGTGCCAGCAGCCAACTTCCGGGACAAAAAAACTCCTACGAGCAGTACTTC. Translated, it gives CASSQLPGQKNSYEQYF.

The chain employs TRBV19 and TRBJ2-7; 8 bases match TRBD2. This CDR3 contains 13 residues. Germline V CDR1 and CDR2: LNHDA, SQIVND (reference sequence). V was clipped by 8 bases and J by 6 bases; unmatched bases: 9. This chain's CDR3 is CASESGTSSEQYF. The DNA for the CDR3 is TGTGCCAGTGAATCCGGGACTAGTTCCGAGCAGTACTTC.

The chain joins TRBV9 to TRBJ1-2, with a possible D match to TRBD1 (5 bases). The V gene's germline CDR1 is SGDLS and CDR2 YYNGEE. V dropped 3 bases and J dropped 0 bases, with 24 bases sitting between them. The CDR3 has 19 residues. The CDR3 DNA sequence: TGTGCCAGCAGCGCGTTATCTACAGTAAAGGGGAATTCTAACTATGGCTACACCTTC. This sequence encodes CASSALSTVKGNSNYGYTF.

This chain joins TRBV28 and TRBJ1-2; maybe TRBD1 (5 bases). Trimming removed 6 bases from V and 4 bases from J, with 12 bases in between. CDR3 length equals 13 residues. Looked up from germline, CDR1 is MDHEN and CDR2 is SYDVKM. The chain's CDR3 is CASSRTRTYGYTF. The CDR3 region has the DNA TGTGCCAGCAGCCGGACAAGAACCTATGGCTACACCTTC.

The CDR3 nucleotides read TGTGCCAGCAGTGTAGTACAGGGTCGGGGATATGGCTACACCTTC. Its translation is CASSVVQGRGYGYTF. The rearrangement uses TRBV28 and TRBJ1-2; a possible D gene is TRBD1 (6 bases). Deletions cut 5 bases from V and 5 bases from J, with 18 bases between. The CDR3 covers 15 residues. Germline V gene sequence: CDR1 MDHEN, CDR2 SYDVKM.

This clone was recorded a few times. The chain joins TRBV6-5 to TRBJ2-7; D gene uncertain. The CDR3 is made up of 15 amino acids. The ends were cut back, 7 bases at V and 6 bases at J, with 22 bases in the middle. Per germline, CDR1 MNHEY and CDR2 SVGAGI. This CDR3 reads CASTHTRSSGGEQYF. The CDR3 nucleotides are TGTGCCAGCACCCACACCCGCTCTTCCGGCGGCGAGCAGTACTTC.

The chain carries TRBV7-2 and TRBJ1-4, with 7 bases identical to TRBD1. V lost 2 bases, J lost 8 bases, and 8 bases stayed unmatched. The CDR3 has 15 residues. Germline lookup yields CDR1 SGHTA and CDR2 FQGNSA. This CDR3 reads CASSLFVTGHEKLFF. The CDR3 DNA sequence: TGTGCCAGCAGCTTATTTGTGACAGGGCACGAAAAACTGTTTTTT.

The rearrangement joins TRBV13 to TRBJ2-1; no reliable D call. The ends were cut back, 2 bases at V and 8 bases at J, with 13 bases in the middle. Germline V gene sequence: CDR1 PRHDT, CDR2 FYEKMQ (reference sequence). The CDR3 is 14 residues long. CDR3 amino acids: CASSLWSISDEQFF. CDR3 DNA: TGTGCCAGCAGCTTATGGTCGATAAGCGATGAGCAGTTCTTC.

This chain joins TRBV4-1 and TRBJ1-2; D is possibly TRBD1 (5 bases). CDR3 length equals 15 residues. Germline CDR1 is MGHRA and CDR2 is YSYEKL. Trimming took 1 base from V and 0 from J, leaving 9 bases between them. The CDR3 spells CASSQAWGANYGYTF. CDR3 in DNA: TGCGCCAGCAGCCAAGCTTGGGGGGCTAACTATGGCTACACCTTC.

The chain recombines TRBV29-1 with TRBJ2-1, with 8 bases lining up with TRBD2. V lost 7 bases and J lost 7; bases outside the gene matches: 21. Per germline, CDR1 SQVTM and CDR2 ANQGSEA. The CDR3 has 17 residues. The CDR3 sequence: CSARGGTTTPSGNEQFF. The CDR3, as DNA: TGCAGCGCCCGGGGGGGGACAACAACCCCCTCCGGGAATGAGCAGTTCTTC.

This clone was observed a single time. V and J are TRBV18 and TRBJ2-1, with 7 bases lining up with TRBD1. With V trimmed by 4 bases and J by 4 bases, 10 bases remained unmatched. The CDR3 consists of 16 residues. CDR1 is KGHSH and CDR2 is LQKENI in the germline V gene. This chain's CDR3 is CASSHPGQGEYNEQFF. CDR3 DNA sequence: TGTGCCAGCTCACACCCGGGGCAGGGGGAGTACAATGAGCAGTTCTTC. The full variable domain, its missing parts supplied by reference TRBV18 and TRBJ2-1, is NAGVMQNPRHLVRRRGQEARLRCSPMKGHSHVYWYRQLPEEGLKFMVYLQKENIIDESGMPKERFSAEFPKEGPSILRIQQVVRGDSAAYFCASSHPGQGEYNEQFFGPGTRLTVL.

V gene TRBV19 combines with J gene TRBJ2-2; weak D call: TRBD1 (6 bases). This CDR3 spans 13 amino acids. Looked up from germline, CDR1 is LNHDA and CDR2 is SQIVND (reference sequence). Between the trimmed V and J ends, which lost 11 bases and 3 bases, there was a span of 13 bases. The CDR3: CAGRHRDTGELFF. The CDR3 DNA is TGTGCCGGCAGGCACAGGGACACCGGGGAGCTGTTTTTT.